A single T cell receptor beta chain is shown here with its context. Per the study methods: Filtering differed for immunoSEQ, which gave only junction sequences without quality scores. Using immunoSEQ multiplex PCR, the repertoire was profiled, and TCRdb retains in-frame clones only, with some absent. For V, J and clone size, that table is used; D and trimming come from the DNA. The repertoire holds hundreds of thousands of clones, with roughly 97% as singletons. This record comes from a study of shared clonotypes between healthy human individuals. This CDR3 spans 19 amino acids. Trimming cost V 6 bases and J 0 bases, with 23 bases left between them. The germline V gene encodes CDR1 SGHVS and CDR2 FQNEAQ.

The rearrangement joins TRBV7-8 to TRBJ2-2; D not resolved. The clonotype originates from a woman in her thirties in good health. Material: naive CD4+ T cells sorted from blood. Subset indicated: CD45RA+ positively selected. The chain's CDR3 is CASSSAGRRIPTNTGELFF. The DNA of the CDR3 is TGTGCCAGCAGTTCAGCAGGCAGGCGAATACCAACGAACACCGGGGAGCTGTTTTTT.